This record concerns one TCR beta chain sequence. Its matching antigen is unknown. The data belong to a study of graft-versus-host responses after intestinal transplantation. About the research overall: Each transplant was multivisceral, liver-intestinal, or isolated intestinal. Recipients were all induced with anti-thymocyte globulin, then given tacrolimus and steroids for around three years.

The CDR3 loop spans 15 amino acids. Germline V CDR1 and CDR2: SGHVS, FQNEAQ. Trimming took off 5 bases at V and 0 bases at J, with 10 bases between the two ends. Study results and caveats: Some GvH clones appeared in ileal mucosa or blood before recipient bone marrow. Levels of circulating GvH clones at their peak were associated with early post-transplant HvG declines.

Data came from immunoSEQ multiplex PCR; TCRdb stores just in-frame clones and leaves some out. This sample has 75,000 to 90,000 clones, with about 89% found just once. The TCR was taken from a human donor who received an intestinal transplant. Sample: unstimulated CD4+ T cells sorted from spleen or lymph node cells, taken before intestinal transplant. V is TRBV7-8 and J is TRBJ1-4; D gene uncertain. CDR3 protein: CASSPPGSTNEKLFF. DNA for the CDR3: TGTGCCAGCAGCCCCCCGGGATCAACTAATGAAAAACTGTTTTTT.